The 30 T cell receptor beta chains given below trace back to one sample, sequenced in a study of spatial heterogeneity in lung cancer. Each CDR3 protein is one row after TCRdb ran MiXCR on the 5' RACE reads. The table has roughly 46,000 distinct CDR3 sequences, 10% to 15% seen once. The time point denotes: sample taken at primary tumor resection. TCRs were sequenced from unsorted whole RNA of tumor, nontumor lung or PBMC. The sample consisted of PBMCs, taken at surgery. These receptors were collected from a female donor with early-stage non-small cell lung cancer.

This clonotype has just a few counts. The CDR3 sequence is CASSLALVGTSNYGYTF. Here the CDR3 DNA reads TGTGCCAGCAGCTTGGCCCTGGTCGGGACTTCTAACTATGGCTACACCTTC. The rearrangement links TRBV5-5 to TRBJ1-2; maybe TRBD1 (5 bases). This CDR3 is built from 17 residues. Trimming stripped 0 bases from V and 0 bases from J, with 15 bases between. Per the germline V gene, CDR1 is SGHKS and CDR2 is YYEKEE (reference sequence).

The DNA of the CDR3 is TGTGCCAGCAGTCCACCGGGACTAGCGGGGATGGATACGCAGTATTTT. This codes for CASSPPGLAGMDTQYF. The chain has TRBV6-2 or TRBV6-3 and TRBJ2-3; TRBD2 matches at 13 bases. Germline CDR1 reads MNHEY; CDR2 reads SVGEGT. The CDR3 contains 16 residues. V lost 5 bases to trimming and J lost 6 bases; unmatched junction nucleotides: 8.

The chain recombines TRBV7-2 with TRBJ2-2; the D gene is possibly TRBD1 (6 bases). This CDR3 comprises 12 residues. The germline V gene has CDR1 SGHTA and CDR2 FQGNSA. The CDR3 DNA reads TGTTCCGGACAGCTGAACACCGGGGAGCTGTTTTTT. It yields the protein CSGQLNTGELFF.

This clonotype was recorded a few times. V is TRBV12-3 or TRBV12-4 and J is TRBJ2-7; D is uncertain. The length of the CDR3 is 11 residues. The V end was cut by 8 bases, the J end by 3 bases, with 8 bases between. The chain's CDR3 is CASGRYYEQYF. In nucleotides, the CDR3 is TGTGCCAGCGGCAGATACTACGAGCAGTACTTC.

This clonotype was detected a few times. The genes are TRBV5-1 and TRBJ2-3; no clear D gene. The V and J ends lost 3 bases and 2 bases respectively, with 16 bases between them. This CDR3 is 16 amino acids long. Germline CDR1 reads SGHRS; CDR2 reads YFSETQ. Here the CDR3 reads CASSSPTERLTDTQYF. CDR3 nucleotide sequence: TGCGCCAGCAGCTCTCCGACGGAGCGCCTCACAGATACGCAGTATTTT.

Ten or more counts support this clonotype. The gene calls are TRBV2 and TRBJ2-4; no reliable D call. This CDR3 has 14 amino acids. Germline lookup yields CDR1 SNHLY and CDR2 FYNNEI. The V end was cut by 1 base, the J end by 8 bases, with 12 bases between. CDR3 DNA sequence: TGTGCCAGCAGTGAAGAAGGTCTTGGGGACATTCAGTACTTC. Protein sequence: CASSEEGLGDIQYF.

This clonotype was seen many times. The rearrangement joins TRBV6-6 to TRBJ1-1, with 8 bases aligning to TRBD1. Germline CDR1 MNHNY, CDR2 SVGAGI (reference sequence). There are 13 residues in the CDR3. With V trimmed by 6 bases and J by 4 bases, 4 bases remained unmatched. The CDR3 here is CASSDRGSTEAFF. In nucleotides, the CDR3 is TGTGCCAGCAGCGACAGGGGCTCCACTGAAGCTTTCTTT.

V is TRBV4-2 and J is TRBJ2-3; TRBD1 or TRBD2 may be the D gene (5 bases each). The germline V gene has CDR1 LGHNA and CDR2 YNFKEQ. This CDR3 contains 16 residues. Deletions cut 0 bases from V and 5 bases from J, with 15 bases between. The CDR3 region is CASSQDLRGVRDTQYF. In DNA, the CDR3 is TGTGCCAGCAGCCAAGATTTGAGGGGCGTCCGAGATACGCAGTATTTT.

This clonotype has more than one count but fewer than ten. This chain uses TRBV9 with TRBJ2-3, with D uncertain. Trimming removed 4 bases at V and 1 base at J, with 10 bases between. This CDR3 has 14 amino acids. Germline CDR1 SGDLS, CDR2 YYNGEE. CDR3 coding DNA: TGTGCCAGCAGCCCCTGGGGTGGCACAGATACGCAGTATTTT. Amino acid sequence: CASSPWGGTDTQYF.

This clonotype was recorded at least ten times. The chain carries TRBV10-3 and TRBJ2-2; D may be TRBD1 (5 bases). This CDR3 is built from 13 residues. The germline CDR1 and CDR2 sequences are ENHRY and SYGVKD. V was cut by 3 bases and J by 5 bases, with 7 bases left in between. The CDR3 DNA is TGTGCCATCAGTGACAAGGGGACCGGGGAGCTGTTTTTT. This encodes CAISDKGTGELFF.

This clonotype was observed at least ten times. The chain recombines TRBV9 with TRBJ1-3; a weak D match, TRBD1 (6 bases). V lost 3 bases to trimming and J lost 0 bases, with 10 bases between them. The CDR3 runs 15 residues. Germline V gene data show CDR1 as SGDLS and CDR2 as YYNGEE. The CDR3 DNA sequence: TGTGCCAGCAGCGGGACAGCCAACTCTGGAAACACCATATATTTT. This gives the protein CASSGTANSGNTIYF.

This chain joins TRBV9 and TRBJ2-5; 8 nucleotides agree with TRBD2. This CDR3 has 14 amino acids. Germline assignment: CDR1 SGDLS and CDR2 YYNGEE. V lost 0 bases to trimming and J lost 5 bases; unmatched junction nucleotides: 3. CDR3: CASSVGTSWETQYF. CDR3 DNA: TGTGCCAGCAGCGTAGGGACTAGCTGGGAGACCCAGTACTTC.

This clonotype was seen many times. The rearrangement links TRBV6-5 to TRBJ1-6; D is uncertain. The CDR3 covers 17 residues. V lost 0 bases to trimming and J lost 7 bases, with 16 bases between them. Germline-derived CDR1 and CDR2 are MNHEY and SVGAGI. CDR3 in amino acids: CASSYSLTDLWNSPLHF. The CDR3 DNA sequence: TGTGCCAGCAGTTACTCGTTGACGGACCTCTGGAATTCACCCCTCCACTTT.

The chain employs TRBV14 and TRBJ2-5, with D perhaps matching TRBD1 or TRBD2 (5 bases each). V was cut by 0 bases and J by 4 bases, with 18 bases left in between. In germline, CDR1 is SGHDN, CDR2 FVKESK. There are 17 residues in the CDR3. This CDR3 is CASSQDWGSGLLETQYF. CDR3 sequence (DNA): TGTGCCAGCAGCCAAGATTGGGGGTCGGGGCTTCTAGAGACCCAGTACTTC.

This clonotype was picked up a small number of times. The chain couples TRBV6-5 to TRBJ2-3; 7 bases align to TRBD2. Germline V gene sequence: CDR1 MNHEY, CDR2 SVGAGI. The CDR3 runs 17 residues. J lost 3 bases, V lost 4 bases, and 13 bases had no gene match. CDR3 protein: CASSSPMTSSKTDTQYF. Written as DNA, the CDR3 is TGTGCCAGCAGTTCCCCGATGACTAGCTCTAAGACAGATACGCAGTATTTT.

This clonotype has ten or more counts. The rearrangement joins TRBV29-1 to TRBJ1-1, with D perhaps TRBD1 (6 bases). V lost 7 bases to trimming and J lost 3 bases, with 15 bases between them. The CDR3 is made up of 13 amino acids. The germline gives CDR1 SQVTM, CDR2 ANQGSEA. CDR3 coding DNA: TGCAGCGGCACCACAGGGCTCCACACTGAAGCTTTCTTT. It codes for CSGTTGLHTEAFF.

In this sample, this clonotype is large. The chain combines TRBV6-5 with TRBJ1-2; no clear D gene. V gave up 4 bases and J gave up 5 bases, with 11 bases separating them. The CDR3 totals 13 residues. Germline V gene lookup returns CDR1 MNHEY and CDR2 SVGAGI. The CDR3: CASSFGDKYGYTF. The CDR3 DNA sequence: TGTGCCAGCAGTTTTGGAGACAAATATGGCTACACCTTC.

This chain joins TRBV28 and TRBJ2-3; D is uncertain. Germline V CDR1 and CDR2: MDHEN, SYDVKM. The V gene lost 5 bases and the J gene lost 5 bases, with 8 bases spanning the gap. The CDR3 has 12 residues. The CDR3 is CASSLQEDTQYF. The CDR3 coding sequence is TGTGCCAGCAGTCTCCAGGAAGATACGCAGTATTTT.

This clonotype was seen repeatedly, ten times or more. This rearrangement joins TRBV9 to TRBJ2-5; D not certain. Germline CDR1 SGDLS, CDR2 YYNGEE. CDR3 length: 12 amino acids. V gave up 1 base and J gave up 2 bases, with 3 bases separating them. The CDR3 loop is CASSVNQETQYF. CDR3 coding DNA: TGTGCCAGCAGCGTAAATCAAGAGACCCAGTACTTC.

The chain is built from TRBV6-6 and TRBJ1-1; D is unresolved. This CDR3 is 15 amino acids long. V lost 2 bases, J lost 1 base, and 11 bases lay in between. Germline CDR1 and CDR2: MNHNY and SVGAGI (reference sequence). This CDR3 is CASSYRPEQNTEAFF. CDR3 coding DNA: TGTGCCAGCAGTTACAGGCCAGAACAGAACACTGAAGCTTTCTTT.

This clonotype has ten or more counts. For the CDR3, the DNA is TGTGCCAGCAGTGAAGATTCTCCCGGGCCGGCTTTCTTT. Translation gives CASSEDSPGPAFF. The chain is built from TRBV6-4 and TRBJ1-1; D ambiguous. This CDR3 spans 13 amino acids. CDR1 and CDR2 from the germline V gene are MRHNA and SNTAGT. V was shortened by 3 bases and J by 11 bases, with 16 bases between the two germline ends.

This clonotype was seen at least ten times. The chain has TRBV7-9 and TRBJ2-3; no firm D call. The CDR3 runs 16 residues. The V end lost 2 bases, the J end lost 3 bases, and 15 bases lay between the germline ends. The germline CDR1 and CDR2 sequences are SEHNR and FQNEAQ (reference sequence). CDR3 amino acids: CASSLLASAETDTQYF. CDR3 bases: TGTGCCAGCAGCTTATTGGCCTCGGCCGAGACAGATACGCAGTATTTT.

This clonotype was detected a few times. The V call is TRBV6-2 or TRBV6-3, the J call TRBJ2-2; 7 nucleotides agree with TRBD2. CDR1 is MNHEY and CDR2 is SVGEGT in the germline V gene. The CDR3 runs to 16 residues. Trimming cost V 5 bases and J 4 bases; bases outside gene matches: 10. CDR3 DNA sequence: TGTGCCAGCAGTGGTACTAGCGAAAGGAGCACCGGGGAGCTGTTTTTT. This encodes CASSGTSERSTGELFF.

V and J are TRBV29-1 and TRBJ1-1, with TRBD1 as a possible D gene (5 bases). CDR3 length equals 17 residues. Germline values: CDR1 SQVTM, CDR2 ANQGSEA. V dropped 8 bases and J dropped 0 bases, with 25 bases sitting between them. The CDR3 DNA reads TGCAGCATCAGGCCGGGACTCCTGACCGGGGTGAACACTGAAGCTTTCTTT. Its translation is CSIRPGLLTGVNTEAFF.

This clonotype was observed at least ten times. The chain uses TRBV5-1 and TRBJ2-3, with D perhaps TRBD2 (5 bases). The CDR3 is 14 amino acids. Between the trimmed V and J ends, which lost 0 bases and 2 bases, there was a span of 7 bases. The germline V gene encodes CDR1 SGHRS and CDR2 YFSETQ. CDR3 bases: TGCGCCAGCAGCTTGGAGACTACCACAGATACGCAGTATTTT. Amino acids: CASSLETTTDTQYF.

The sample holds a few counts of this clonotype. V usage is TRBV5-4 and J usage is TRBJ1-5, with D possibly matching TRBD1 (5 bases). Trimming stripped 1 base from V and 4 bases from J, with 9 bases between. Per germline, CDR1 SGHNT and CDR2 YYREEE (reference sequence). This CDR3 comprises 14 residues. CDR3 DNA sequence: TGTGCCAGCAGCTTGTGGGGCGGGAATCAGCCCCAGCATTTT. Protein product: CASSLWGGNQPQHF. The entire variable domain, with the rest obtained from reference TRBV5-4 and TRBJ1-5, is as follows: ETGVTQSPTHLIKTRGQQVTLRCSSQSGHNTVSWYQQALGQGPQFIFQYYREEENGRGNFPPRFSGLQFPNYSSELNVNALELDDSALYLCASSLWGGNQPQHFGDGTRLSIL.

The J gene is TRBJ1-4, the V gene TRBV20-1, with 10 nucleotides matching TRBD1. CDR1 DFQATT and CDR2 SNEGSKA come from the germline V gene (reference sequence). Losses at the gene ends were 3 bases for V and 0 bases for J; bases not matched to a gene: 1. CDR3 size: 15 residues. The CDR3 DNA reads as TGCAGTGCTAGGACAGGGGGCGCAACTAATGAAAAACTGTTTTTT. This codes for CSARTGGATNEKLFF.

Points on this clonotype: A read error may explain this, as a much larger clone is one base away. The V and J genes are TRBV3-1 and TRBJ2-1; possibly TRBD2 for D (7 bases). Germline CDR1 is LGHDT and CDR2 is YNNKEL (reference sequence). The V end lost 4 bases, the J end lost 9 bases, and 22 bases lay between the germline ends. CDR3 size: 16 residues. The DNA of the CDR3 is TGTGCCAGCAGCCCGTCGCGGGGGCCCGTCGGCCGTGAGCAGTTCTTC. This sequence encodes CASSPSRGPVGREQFF.

The chain is built from TRBV5-1 and TRBJ1-1; 7 positions match TRBD1. This CDR3 is built from 13 residues. J was trimmed by 11 bases and V by 1 base; bases with no gene match: 8. Germline CDR1 reads SGHRS; CDR2 reads YFSETQ. This chain's CDR3 is CASSLLGQSLAFF. CDR3 bases: TGCGCCAGCAGCTTGTTGGGACAGTCCCTTGCTTTCTTT.

This clonotype was counted ten times or more. In nucleotides, the CDR3 is TGCAGTGCACAACTAGCGGGGGGGACAGATACGCAGTATTTT. Translating it yields CSAQLAGGTDTQYF. This chain connects TRBV20-1 to TRBJ2-3; 13 positions match TRBD2. CDR3 size: 14 residues. V lost 6 bases and J lost 3; bases outside the gene matches: 3. CDR1 DFQATT and CDR2 SNEGSKA come from the germline V gene (reference sequence).